These T cell receptor beta chains were read from a single sample in a study of blood T cell repertoires in COVID-19. Libraries were prepared by immunoSEQ multiplex PCR; TCRdb keeps only in-frame clonotypes and omits some of them. The sample has some 500,000 clones, approximately 91% seen once; the top ten hold 7.5% to 9%. The material sequenced was peripheral blood. Receptor source: a woman between 50 and 59 years old with COVID-19, enrolled during active disease. Each CDR3 is given with its conserved first and last residue. The D gene is left open where the match is weak. Clone size is stated in some rows and not others, as once, few, many or a class when expanded.

v_call	d_call	clone_size	j_call	cdr3_nt	cdr3_aa
TRBV5-1	-	-	TRBJ2-1	TGCGCCAGCAGCTTACGGAGCCCGACAGAAGCATGGGAGCAGTTCTTC	CASSLRSPTEAWEQFF
TRBV19	-	-	TRBJ1-1	TGTGCCAGTGCGCCTCAAAGGCAGGGCTTCACTGAAGCTTTCTTT	CASAPQRQGFTEAFF
TRBV28	TRBD1	-	TRBJ2-7	TGTGCCAGCAGTCCGTCAAGGGACAGCTACGAGCAGTACTTC	CASSPSRDSYEQYF
TRBV14	-	-	TRBJ2-2	TGTGCCAGCAGCCAAGTCCGACTGGTCGCCGCCGGGGAGCTGTTTTTT	CASSQVRLVAAGELFF
TRBV2	-	-	TRBJ2-7	TGTGCCAGCAGTCTGACAGCCCCCTACGAGCAGTACTTC	CASSLTAPYEQYF
TRBV7-2	TRBD2	once	TRBJ2-7	TGTGCCAGCAGCTTTAGGACTAGCCACTACGAGCAGTACTTC	CASSFRTSHYEQYF
TRBV19	TRBD1	-	TRBJ1-1	TGTGCCAGTAGTCCCCTCCGGGACAGGGTCCTTAGGACTGAAGCTTTCTTT	CASSPLRDRVLRTEAFF
TRBV19	TRBD1	-	TRBJ2-2	TGTGCCAGTAGTATAGAGGCGGGACAGGGCACCGGGGAGCTGTTTTTT	CASSIEAGQGTGELFF
TRBV30	TRBD1	-	TRBJ1-1	TGTGCCGGGACAGAACCCGACTACATGAACACTGAAGCTTTCTTT	CAGTEPDYMNTEAFF
TRBV19	-	-	TRBJ2-3	TGTGCCAGCTCGGTGAACACAGATACGCAGTATTTT	CASSVNTDTQYF
TRBV18	-	-	TRBJ1-2	TGTGCCAGCTCACCTTCAGGGGCTGGCTACACCTTC	CASSPSGAGYTF
TRBV11-2	-	-	TRBJ1-2	TGTGCCAGCAGCCCGCGGATCTTTAACTATGGCTACACCTTC	CASSPRIFNYGYTF
TRBV5-6	-	-	TRBJ2-3	TGTGCCAGCAGCTTGGTGGGGGGAGATACGCAGTATTTT	CASSLVGGDTQYF
TRBV12-3/TRBV12-4	-	once	TRBJ1-2	TGTGCCAGCACCCTAGATGGGTACTATGGCTACACCTTC	CASTLDGYYGYTF
TRBV27	-	-	TRBJ2-1	TGTGCCAGCAGTCTCCAGACGGGTGAGCAGTTCTTC	CASSLQTGEQFF
TRBV14	TRBD2	-	TRBJ2-7	TGTGCCAGCAGCCAACCCCTCGGGGAGGGCGAGTCCTACGAGCAGTACTTC	CASSQPLGEGESYEQYF
TRBV5-8	-	once	TRBJ1-1	TGTGCCAGCAGCTCTTCCCTTAGAGGGCGGTCTGAAGCTTTCTTT	CASSSSLRGRSEAFF
TRBV12-3/TRBV12-4	-	-	TRBJ1-1	TGTGCCAGCAGCGGGGGGGCAGGGGTAGCTTTCTTT	CASSGGAGVAFF
TRBV3-1/TRBV3-2	TRBD1	-	TRBJ1-1	TGTGCCAGCAGCCTCGGGACAGCTGAAGCTTTCTTT	CASSLGTAEAFF
TRBV11-2	-	-	TRBJ1-5	TGTGCCAGCAGCCAGGTCGGGGGCAATCAGCCCCAGCATTTT	CASSQVGGNQPQHF
TRBV6-6	-	-	TRBJ1-2	TGTGCCAGCAGTTACTTCGACAGAAACTATGGCTACACCTTC	CASSYFDRNYGYTF
TRBV5-4	TRBD2	-	TRBJ2-2	TGTGCCAGCAGCCCCGGACTAGCGGGGACAAACACCGGGGAGCTGTTTTTT	CASSPGLAGTNTGELFF
TRBV29-1	-	once	TRBJ2-7	TGCAGCGCTCGGGACTCCTACGAGCAGTACTTC	CSARDSYEQYF
TRBV30	-	-	TRBJ1-4	TGTGCCTGGAGTGACAGGAAATTCTCTGAAAAACTGTTTTTT	CAWSDRKFSEKLFF
TRBV7-9	-	-	TRBJ2-2	TGTGCCAGCAGCTCCCGCGCCGGGGAGCTGTTTTTT	CASSSRAGELFF
TRBV4-1	-	-	TRBJ1-1	TGCGCCAGCAGCCAAGTCCTAGAGGCGGTGAACACTGAAGCTTTCTTT	CASSQVLEAVNTEAFF
TRBV6-5	TRBD1	-	TRBJ1-3	TGTGCCACCCGGACAGGGGGTTCTGGAAACACCATATATTTT	CATRTGGSGNTIYF
TRBV5-1	-	-	TRBJ2-3	TGCGCCAGCAGCTTGGGGGGCCGAAGCACAGATACGCAGTATTTT	CASSLGGRSTDTQYF
TRBV5-1	TRBD1	-	TRBJ2-6	TGCGCCAGCAGCTGGGTCCCGGGACAGGGAGGATCTGGGGCCAACGTCCTGACTTTC	CASSWVPGQGGSGANVLTF
TRBV30	-	-	TRBJ2-7	TGTGCCTGGAATAGGGGCGGCTTCTACGAGCAGTACTTC	CAWNRGGFYEQYF
TRBV7-9	-	-	TRBJ1-6	TGTGCCAGCAGCTTAGAAGCCAGCGCTAATTCACCCCTCCACTTT	CASSLEASANSPLHF
TRBV30	-	-	TRBJ2-7	TGTGCCTGGAGTTTGGGGCGGTCTCTCTACGAGCAGTACTTC	CAWSLGRSLYEQYF
TRBV12-3/TRBV12-4	-	-	TRBJ1-2	TGTGCCAGCAGATTAGGGGCAATCTATGGCTACACCTTC	CASRLGAIYGYTF
TRBV3-1/TRBV3-2	TRBD2	-	TRBJ2-7	TGTGCCAGCAGCCCGCTAGCGGCTTGGAACGAGCAGTACTTC	CASSPLAAWNEQYF
TRBV19	-	-	TRBJ1-4	TGTGCCAGTAGCCCTGGACAGCCGATTAATGAAAAACTGTTTTTT	CASSPGQPINEKLFF
TRBV12-5	-	-	TRBJ1-1	TGTGCTAGTGGTTTGGTCGTGAACACTGAAGCTTTCTTT	CASGLVVNTEAFF
TRBV19	-	-	TRBJ1-1	TGTGCCAGTAGTCCTTACAGGGTTAACCCTGAAGCTTTCTTT	CASSPYRVNPEAFF
TRBV28	-	few	TRBJ1-4	TGTGCCAGCAGTGCCACCCAGGGTGAAAAACTGTTTTTT	CASSATQGEKLFF
TRBV27	-	few	TRBJ2-7	TGTGCCAGCAGCGGGACAAACACCTACGAGCAGTACTTC	CASSGTNTYEQYF
TRBV30	-	-	TRBJ2-2	TGTGCCTGTCATCACGGGTCCGGAAGCGCCGGGGAGCTGTTTTTT	CACHHGSGSAGELFF
TRBV28	-	-	TRBJ1-1	TGTGCCAGCAGTTTACACAGAAGGGAGGCTGAAGCTTTCTTT	CASSLHRREAEAFF
TRBV7-2	TRBD1	-	TRBJ1-5	TGTGCCAGCAGCCCACAGGGGGCAGTCCTCAATCAGCCCCAGCATTTT	CASSPQGAVLNQPQHF
TRBV21-1	-	-	TRBJ1-1	TGTGCCAGCAGCAGCGACAGGGTAAGGGATTTCGCTGAAGCTTTCTTT	CASSSDRVRDFAEAFF
TRBV29-1	-	-	TRBJ2-1	TGCAGCGTTGAACGGGAAACCAATGAGCAGTTCTTC	CSVERETNEQFF
TRBV29-1	-	-	TRBJ2-6	TGCAGCGTTGCTTCCCGGGCTGGGGCCAACGTCCTGACTTTC	CSVASRAGANVLTF
TRBV19	TRBD1	-	TRBJ1-2	TGTGCCAGTAGCCAGCCCAGGGGGCAATTCCGGGCTAACTATGGCTACACCTTC	CASSQPRGQFRANYGYTF
TRBV11-2	TRBD1	-	TRBJ1-2	TGTGCCAGCAGCGAACCTAGCGGGACAGGACTATATGGCTACACCTTC	CASSEPSGTGLYGYTF
TRBV30	TRBD1	-	TRBJ1-1	TGTGCCTGGACCGAAAGTTTCAGGGGGCACACTGAAGCTTTCTTT	CAWTESFRGHTEAFF
TRBV5-1	TRBD2	-	TRBJ2-3	TGCGCCAGCAGCCCCGGACTAGCGGGGGGGTCTAGCACAGATACGCAGTATTTT	CASSPGLAGGSSTDTQYF
TRBV19	-	-	TRBJ1-5	TGTGCCAGTAGTATAGTCAGCAGGATGGGCCAGCCCCAGCATTTT	CASSIVSRMGQPQHF
TRBV3-1/TRBV3-2	-	-	TRBJ1-4	TGTGCCAGCAGCCAAGCGGGTGCAACTAATGAAAAACTGTTTTTT	CASSQAGATNEKLFF
TRBV4-1	-	-	TRBJ2-7	TGCGCCAGCAGCCAAGATAGGAGAGGGCCCTACTACGAGCAGTACTTC	CASSQDRRGPYYEQYF
TRBV2	-	-	TRBJ2-2	TGTGCCAGCAGCCAGGAGGGTGGCACCGGGGAGCTGTTTTTT	CASSQEGGTGELFF
TRBV28	-	-	TRBJ1-2	TGTGCCAGCAGTCCCGGGTATGGCTACACCTTC	CASSPGYGYTF
TRBV6-5	-	-	TRBJ2-5	TGTGCCAGCAGACTAGGGGGGGCCCTCGAGACCCAGTACTTC	CASRLGGALETQYF
TRBV14	TRBD2	-	TRBJ2-4	TGTGCCAGCAGCCCAGACAGCGGGAGGTCAAACATTCAGTACTTC	CASSPDSGRSNIQYF
TRBV5-1	TRBD1	-	TRBJ1-2	TGCGCCAGCAGCCCGTCGTCCGGGACAGGGGAGGTCTATGGCTACACCTTC	CASSPSSGTGEVYGYTF